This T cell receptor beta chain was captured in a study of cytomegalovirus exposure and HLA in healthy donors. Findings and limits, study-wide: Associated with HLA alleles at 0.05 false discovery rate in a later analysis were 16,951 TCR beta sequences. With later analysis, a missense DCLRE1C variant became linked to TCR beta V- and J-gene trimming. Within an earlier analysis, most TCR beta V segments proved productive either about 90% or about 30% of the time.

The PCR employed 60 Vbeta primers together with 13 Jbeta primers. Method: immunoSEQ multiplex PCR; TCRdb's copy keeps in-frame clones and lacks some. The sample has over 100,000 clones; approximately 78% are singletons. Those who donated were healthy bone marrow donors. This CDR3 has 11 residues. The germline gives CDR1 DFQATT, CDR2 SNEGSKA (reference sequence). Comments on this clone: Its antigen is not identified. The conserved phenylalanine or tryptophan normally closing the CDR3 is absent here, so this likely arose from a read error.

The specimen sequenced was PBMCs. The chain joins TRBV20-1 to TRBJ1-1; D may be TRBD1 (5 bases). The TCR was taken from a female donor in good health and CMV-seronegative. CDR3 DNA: TGCAGGGCGGGGCCGAACACTGAAGCTTTCCTT. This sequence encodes CRAGPNTEAFL.